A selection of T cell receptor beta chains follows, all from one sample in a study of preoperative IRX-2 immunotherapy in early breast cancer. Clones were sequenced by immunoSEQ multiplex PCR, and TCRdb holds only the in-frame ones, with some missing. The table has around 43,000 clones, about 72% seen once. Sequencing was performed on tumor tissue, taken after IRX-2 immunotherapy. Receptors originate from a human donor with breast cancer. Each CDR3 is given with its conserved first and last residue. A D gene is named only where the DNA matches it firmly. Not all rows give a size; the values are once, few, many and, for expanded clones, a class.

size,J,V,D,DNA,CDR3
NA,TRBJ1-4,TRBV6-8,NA,TGTGCCAGCAGTTACCTGGACACTCCTAAAGAAAAACTGTTTTTT,CASSYLDTPKEKLFF
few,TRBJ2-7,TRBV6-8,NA,TGTGCCACCAGGGCCTCGGAGTACGAGCAGTACTTC,CATRASEYEQYF
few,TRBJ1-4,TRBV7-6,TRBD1,TGTGCCAGCAGCTCGCCGACAGGGGAAGGCGAAAAACTGTTTTTT,CASSSPTGEGEKLFF
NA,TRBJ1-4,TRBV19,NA,TGTGCCATCTCGGACCGGGACACACTGTTTTTT,CAISDRDTLFF
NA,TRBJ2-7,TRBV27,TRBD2,TGTGCCAGCAGTTCGACCGGGACTAAAACCTACGAGCAGTACTTC,CASSSTGTKTYEQYF
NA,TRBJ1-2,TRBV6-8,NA,TGTGCCAGCAGCCCCACCCTCACGGGGAACTATGGCTACACCTTC,CASSPTLTGNYGYTF
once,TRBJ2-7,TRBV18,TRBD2,TGTGCCAGCTCACCGGGGAGGGTGGGCCACGGGACGCACTCCTACGAGCAGTACTTC,CASSPGRVGHGTHSYEQYF
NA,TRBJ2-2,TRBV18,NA,TGTGCCAGCTCACCCACTTCAGGGGGAGGCACCGGGGAGCTGTTTTTT,CASSPTSGGGTGELFF
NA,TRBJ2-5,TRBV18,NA,TGTGCCAGCTCACCACGTAGCAGGGGCTGGGACCAAGAGACCCAGTACTTC,CASSPRSRGWDQETQYF
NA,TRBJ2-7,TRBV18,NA,TGTGCCAGCTCACCACGTAACACCTACGAGCAGTACTTC,CASSPRNTYEQYF
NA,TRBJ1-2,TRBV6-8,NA,TGTGCCAGCAGTTACGTCCTTGCCTACGGCTACACCTTC,CASSYVLAYGYTF
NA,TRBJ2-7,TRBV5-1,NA,TGCGCCAGCAGCTTGAACGGAAATGGGGTCCCCTACGAGCAGTACTTC,CASSLNGNGVPYEQYF
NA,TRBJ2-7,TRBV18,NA,TGTGCCAGCTCGCCTTACGGCTACGAGCAGTACTTC,CASSPYGYEQYF
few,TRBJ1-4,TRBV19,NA,TGTGCCAGTAGTTCCACAGCCTGGGGTGAAAAACTGTTTTTT,CASSSTAWGEKLFF
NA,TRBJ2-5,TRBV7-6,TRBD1,TGTGCCAGCAGCCTTGGGACAGCATCACAAGAGACCCAGTACTTC,CASSLGTASQETQYF
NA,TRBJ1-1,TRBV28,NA,TGTGCCAGCAGTTTAAACATGGGGCACTTTGAAGCTTTCTTT,CASSLNMGHFEAFF
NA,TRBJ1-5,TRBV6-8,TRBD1,TGTGCCAGCAGTGTCCGACCCCCGGGACAGAGCAATCAGCCCCAGCATTTT,CASSVRPPGQSNQPQHF
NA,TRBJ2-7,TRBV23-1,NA,TGCGCCAGCAGTCAATCGGAGCAGTCTACCTACGAGCAGTACTTC,CASSQSEQSTYEQYF
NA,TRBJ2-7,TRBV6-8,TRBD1,TGTGCCAGCAGTTACCTGGGACAGGGAAGTTACTTC,CASSYLGQGSYF
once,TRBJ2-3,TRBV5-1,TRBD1,TGCGCCAGCAGCTTCGGACAGGGGACAGATACGCAGTATTTT,CASSFGQGTDTQYF
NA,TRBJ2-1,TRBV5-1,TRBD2,TGCGCCAGCAGCTTGACCACTAGCGGGAGTGTCAACCCCTACAATGAGCAGTTCTTC,CASSLTTSGSVNPYNEQFF
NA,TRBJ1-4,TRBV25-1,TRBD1,TGTGCCAGCAGTGGCTTGACAGGGGTTAATGAAAAACTGTTTTTT,CASSGLTGVNEKLFF
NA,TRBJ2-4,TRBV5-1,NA,TGCGCCAGCAGCACGGACCCCTCCGGCGGTGCCAAAAACATTCAGTACTTC,CASSTDPSGGAKNIQYF
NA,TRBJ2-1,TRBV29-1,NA,TGCAGCGTTGAAGATCTCCAGGACTCTGAGCAGTTCTTC,CSVEDLQDSEQFF
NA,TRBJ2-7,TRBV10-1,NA,TGCGCCAGCAGTGAGGGACAGACCTACGAGCAGTACTTC,CASSEGQTYEQYF
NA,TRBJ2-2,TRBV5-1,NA,TGCGCCAGCAGCCCACAGGGTGAGGGCACCGGGGAGCTGTTTTTT,CASSPQGEGTGELFF
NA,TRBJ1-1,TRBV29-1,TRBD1,TGCAGCGTCAGACAGGGGGGGGACACTGAAGCTTTCTTT,CSVRQGGDTEAFF
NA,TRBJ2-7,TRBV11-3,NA,TGTGCCAGCAGCTTAGTTAATTTTCCGGGCTACGAGCAGTACTTC,CASSLVNFPGYEQYF
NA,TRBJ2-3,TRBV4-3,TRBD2,TGCGCCAGCAGACTCCCAGGCGGGGGGGGATCAGATACGCAGTATTTT,CASRLPGGGGSDTQYF
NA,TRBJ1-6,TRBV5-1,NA,TGCGCCAGCAGCGCACAATCCGGGGATTCACCCCTCCACTTT,CASSAQSGDSPLHF
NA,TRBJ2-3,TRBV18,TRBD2,TGTGCCAGCTCCCTTTTTGACGGGGGGGCCCAAGATACGCAGTATTTT,CASSLFDGGAQDTQYF
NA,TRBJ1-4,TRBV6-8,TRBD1,TGTGCCATCAGTGGTGACAGGGCCTACGATGAAAAACTGTTTTTT,CAISGDRAYDEKLFF
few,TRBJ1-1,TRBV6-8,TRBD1,TGTGCCAGCAGTGATTTAGGGGGCAACACTGAAGCTTTCTTT,CASSDLGGNTEAFF
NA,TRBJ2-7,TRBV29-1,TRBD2,TGCAGCGCACAACTAGCGGGAGTCGGCGAGCAGTACTTC,CSAQLAGVGEQYF
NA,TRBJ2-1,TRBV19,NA,TGTGCCAGTAGTATTGGAGGGGCCTACAATGAGCAGTTCTTC,CASSIGGAYNEQFF
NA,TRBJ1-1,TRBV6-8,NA,TGTGCCAGCAGTCGTGACAGGATGGGGACTGAAGCTTTCTTT,CASSRDRMGTEAFF
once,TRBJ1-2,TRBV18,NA,TGTGCCAGCTCACCACCCGGGGGGAACTATGGCTACACCTTC,CASSPPGGNYGYTF
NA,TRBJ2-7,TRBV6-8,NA,TGTGCCAGCAGTTACGGGGGGGCGCAGGGTTTCGAGCAGTACTTC,CASSYGGAQGFEQYF
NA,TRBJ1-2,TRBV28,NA,TGTGCCAGCAGTTTTCAGGGTTGGGACTATGGCTACACCTTC,CASSFQGWDYGYTF
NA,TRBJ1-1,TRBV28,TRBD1,TGTGCCAGCTTTGAGGGGGCCTACACTGAAGCTTTCTTT,CASFEGAYTEAFF
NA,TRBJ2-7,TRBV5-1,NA,TGCGCCAGCAGCTTGACCGGGCTCCCGGCGACCTACGAGCAGTACTTC,CASSLTGLPATYEQYF
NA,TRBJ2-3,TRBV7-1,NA,TGTGCCAGCAGCTCGGGCCGAGGGGGCACAGATACGCAGTATTTT,CASSSGRGGTDTQYF
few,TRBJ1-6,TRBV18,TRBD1,TGTGCCAGCTCACCAAGGGGGACAGATAATTCACCCCTCCACTTT,CASSPRGTDNSPLHF
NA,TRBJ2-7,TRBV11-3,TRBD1,TGTGCCAGCAGCTTGGGACAGGGGGCCTACGAGCAGTACTTC,CASSLGQGAYEQYF
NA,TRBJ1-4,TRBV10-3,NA,TGTGCCATCAGTTCATGGGGAACTACGGGGGAAAAACTGTTTTTT,CAISSWGTTGEKLFF
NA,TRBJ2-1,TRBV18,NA,TGTGCCAGCTCACGCGACAGTAACACTTACTCCTACAATGAGCAGTTCTTC,CASSRDSNTYSYNEQFF
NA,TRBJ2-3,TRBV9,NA,TGTGCCAGCAGCGTAGGGGGGGTTAGCACAGATACGCAGTATTTT,CASSVGGVSTDTQYF
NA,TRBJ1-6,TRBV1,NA,TGCGCCAGCAGCAAAACAGGAACTGATAATTCACCCCTCCACTTT,CASSKTGTDNSPLHF
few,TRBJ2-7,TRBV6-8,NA,TGTGCCAGCACGTCGGCAGGGGCCTACGAGCAGTACTTC,CASTSAGAYEQYF
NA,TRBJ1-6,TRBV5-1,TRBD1,TGCGCCAGCAGCTTGTCCAGGGGGAATTCACCCCTCCACTTT,CASSLSRGNSPLHF
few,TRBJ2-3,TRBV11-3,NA,TGTGCCAGCAGCTTGGACGGGGCACGCACAGATACGCAGTATTTT,CASSLDGARTDTQYF
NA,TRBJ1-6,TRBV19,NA,TGTGCCAGTAGTATCTTTGCAGGGCGTTCACCCCTCCACTTT,CASSIFAGRSPLHF
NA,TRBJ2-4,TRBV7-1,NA,TGTGCCAGCAGCTTAGATATCGGGGGACGCATTCAGTACTTC,CASSLDIGGRIQYF
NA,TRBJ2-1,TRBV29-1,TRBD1,TGCAGCGTAGACCGTTCAGGGGGCGATGAGCAGTTCTTC,CSVDRSGGDEQFF
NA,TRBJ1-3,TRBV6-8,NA,TGTGCCAGCAGGTTGAAGCCGAGCTCTGGAAACACCATATATTTT,CASRLKPSSGNTIYF
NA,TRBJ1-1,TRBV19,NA,TGTGCCAGTAGTATAGATTTGCCGCGGCGTGAGACTGAAGCTTTCTTT,CASSIDLPRRETEAFF